These T cell receptor beta chains were read from a single sample in a study of radiation and T cells in renal cell carcinoma. Profiling relied on immunoSEQ multiplex PCR, and the TCRdb table lists in-frame clones only, not all of them. The repertoire holds around 100,000 clones, with roughly 82% as singletons. The source material was blood, sampled from a patient whose treatment included radiotherapy and nephrectomy. The source is a man aged 60 to 69 with renal cell carcinoma. Each CDR3 is given with its conserved first and last residue. Fields, in order: J gene, V gene, D gene, clone size, CDR3 DNA, CDR3 protein. D genes are given only for firm matches. Only part of the rows carry a size: once, few, many, or a class if the clone is expanded.

j_gene: TRBJ2-3; v_gene: TRBV5-6; d_gene: TRBD2; abundance: .; CDR3nt: TGTGCCAGCAGCTTACGCTTAGCGGGGCTCACAGATACGCAGTATTTT; CDR3aa: CASSLRLAGLTDTQYF
j_gene: TRBJ2-5; v_gene: TRBV28; d_gene: TRBD2; abundance: .; CDR3nt: TGTGCCAGCAGCTCTAGCGGGAGGGAGACCCAGTACTTC; CDR3aa: CASSSSGRETQYF
j_gene: TRBJ2-1; v_gene: TRBV5-1; d_gene: .; abundance: .; CDR3nt: TGCGCCAGCAGCTCTCCGGGGGCCCGAATGGATGAGCAGTTCTTC; CDR3aa: CASSSPGARMDEQFF
j_gene: TRBJ2-1; v_gene: TRBV6-5; d_gene: TRBD2; abundance: .; CDR3nt: TGTGCCAGCACCAGACTAGCGGGACGCCATGAGCAGTTCTTC; CDR3aa: CASTRLAGRHEQFF
j_gene: TRBJ1-1; v_gene: TRBV6-1; d_gene: TRBD1; abundance: few; CDR3nt: TGTGCCAGCAGTGGGGGGGGACAGCTGACCTGGGGAACTGAAGCTTTCTTT; CDR3aa: CASSGGGQLTWGTEAFF
j_gene: TRBJ2-7; v_gene: TRBV28; d_gene: .; abundance: .; CDR3nt: TGTTCGGCACTGGCTCCAAATTCCTACGAGCAGTACTTC; CDR3aa: CSALAPNSYEQYF
j_gene: TRBJ1-1; v_gene: TRBV18; d_gene: .; abundance: .; CDR3nt: TGTGCCAGCTCCAGGGGTGTTACTGAAGCTTTCTTT; CDR3aa: CASSRGVTEAFF
j_gene: TRBJ1-2; v_gene: TRBV28; d_gene: .; abundance: once; CDR3nt: TGTGCCAGCAGTTACGACTCCTCCCCAGGGGACTATGGCTACACCTTC; CDR3aa: CASSYDSSPGDYGYTF
j_gene: TRBJ2-3; v_gene: TRBV19; d_gene: .; abundance: once; CDR3nt: TGTGCCAGTAGTTCATATCGGACGGCCCTTGCAGATACGCAGTATTTT; CDR3aa: CASSSYRTALADTQYF
j_gene: TRBJ2-5; v_gene: TRBV6-1; d_gene: .; abundance: .; CDR3nt: TGTGCCAGCACCGTTGGGGGATCGGAGACCCAGTACTTC; CDR3aa: CASTVGGSETQYF
j_gene: TRBJ2-1; v_gene: TRBV15; d_gene: .; abundance: .; CDR3nt: TGTGCCACCAGCAGAGATAATGAGCAGTTCTTC; CDR3aa: CATSRDNEQFF
j_gene: TRBJ2-7; v_gene: TRBV5-1; d_gene: .; abundance: .; CDR3nt: TGCGCCAGCAGCTTCAGGGGCTACGAGCAGTACTTC; CDR3aa: CASSFRGYEQYF
j_gene: TRBJ1-6; v_gene: TRBV5-1; d_gene: TRBD1; abundance: .; CDR3nt: TGCGCCAGCAGCCGGGACAGGGGCGATAATTCACCCCTCCACTTT; CDR3aa: CASSRDRGDNSPLHF
j_gene: TRBJ2-7; v_gene: TRBV7-9; d_gene: TRBD1; abundance: .; CDR3nt: TGTGCCAGCAGCCCACCCGGACAGGGCGAGTACGAGCAGTACTTC; CDR3aa: CASSPPGQGEYEQYF
j_gene: TRBJ1-4; v_gene: TRBV7-2; d_gene: .; abundance: .; CDR3nt: TGTGCCAGCAGCGCCCCACCAGACGGTGAAAAACTGTTTTTT; CDR3aa: CASSAPPDGEKLFF
j_gene: TRBJ2-6; v_gene: TRBV19; d_gene: .; abundance: .; CDR3nt: TGTGCCAGTAGTATTAGTATAGCCCAGTCTGGGGCCAACGTCCTGACTTTC; CDR3aa: CASSISIAQSGANVLTF
j_gene: TRBJ2-1; v_gene: TRBV4-1; d_gene: .; abundance: .; CDR3nt: TGCGCCAGCAGCCAAGGTGGGACCGCCTACAATGAGCAGTTCTTC; CDR3aa: CASSQGGTAYNEQFF
j_gene: TRBJ1-2; v_gene: TRBV4-3; d_gene: .; abundance: .; CDR3nt: TGCGCCAGCAGCCAAGGGACAAGAACTAACTATGGCTACACCTTC; CDR3aa: CASSQGTRTNYGYTF
j_gene: TRBJ2-7; v_gene: TRBV5-6; d_gene: TRBD2; abundance: .; CDR3nt: TGTGCCAGCAGCCAAGGACTAGGCTTTTACGAGCAGTACTTC; CDR3aa: CASSQGLGFYEQYF
j_gene: TRBJ2-7; v_gene: TRBV7-9; d_gene: .; abundance: .; CDR3nt: TGTGCCAGCAGCTTAGAAGGGAACCGCAACATCTTC; CDR3aa: CASSLEGNRNIF
j_gene: TRBJ2-7; v_gene: TRBV7-9; d_gene: TRBD1; abundance: .; CDR3nt: TGTGCCAGCAGCTTAGCGGACCGACAGGGGCCCGTCTACGAGCAGTACTTC; CDR3aa: CASSLADRQGPVYEQYF
j_gene: TRBJ1-1; v_gene: TRBV5-1; d_gene: .; abundance: few; CDR3nt: TGCGCCAGCAGCCTTAACCCCAGGGGGAACACTGAAGCTTTCTTT; CDR3aa: CASSLNPRGNTEAFF
j_gene: TRBJ1-3; v_gene: TRBV9; d_gene: .; abundance: .; CDR3nt: TGTGCCAGCAGCCCCCAGCCAGATCAGAACACCATATATTTT; CDR3aa: CASSPQPDQNTIYF
j_gene: TRBJ2-3; v_gene: TRBV28; d_gene: .; abundance: .; CDR3nt: TGTGCCAGCCTAACTTGGGGGGCTAGCACAGATACGCAGTATTTT; CDR3aa: CASLTWGASTDTQYF
j_gene: TRBJ2-3; v_gene: TRBV5-1; d_gene: .; abundance: .; CDR3nt: TGCGCCAGCAGTGTCTGGACGGGAGAGTCAGATACGCAGTATTTT; CDR3aa: CASSVWTGESDTQYF
j_gene: TRBJ1-2; v_gene: TRBV7-8; d_gene: .; abundance: .; CDR3nt: TGTGCCAGCAGCAATGGACAGCCCGGGATTGGGGGCTACACCTTC; CDR3aa: CASSNGQPGIGGYTF
j_gene: TRBJ1-3; v_gene: TRBV28; d_gene: TRBD1; abundance: .; CDR3nt: TGTGCCAGCACCTCCCCACAGGGGGCTGGAAACACCATATATTTT; CDR3aa: CASTSPQGAGNTIYF